This note documents a single T cell receptor beta chain sequence. The target antigen is unknown. At the DNA level, this CDR3 is encoded by other sequences in the same sample as well. The sample belongs to a study of beta chain features in type 1 diabetes. Study at large: The examined sorted cells totaled fewer than 140 million across samples. Whole-study findings and limits: Shorter templates may be favored by PCR, equally so in patients and controls. Within each of all four CD4+ subsets, Type 1 diabetes patients had TCRB CDR3s that were moderately but significantly shorter.

The whole isolated RNA underwent reverse transcription, so sequencing captured expressed TCRB transcripts. The data were produced by immunoSEQ multiplex PCR, yet TCRdb's version contains in-frame clones alone and is incomplete. Among under 300,000 clones, roughly 10% were seen once, and the ten largest hold about 0.018%. The sequence derives from a man younger than 40 with type 1 diabetes. The sample comprised naive CD4+ T cells from blood.

CDR3 nucleotides: TGTGCCAGCAGTGAAGGGACAGCTAACTATGGCTACACCTTC. Translated: CASSEGTANYGYTF. V and J are TRBV2 and TRBJ1-2; D might be TRBD1 (6 bases). The CDR3 extends over 14 amino acids. Germline CDR1 reads SNHLY; CDR2 reads FYNNEI. V dropped 1 base and J dropped 0 bases, with 6 bases sitting between them.